These T cell receptor beta chains were read from a single sample in a study of T cell responses to AZD1222 COVID-19 vaccine. Here immunoSEQ multiplex PCR was the method, and the copy in TCRdb shows in-frame clones only, minus some. Of tens of thousands of clones listed, about 88% were seen once; the top ten hold approximately 6.1%. The sequenced sample was peripheral blood, obtained 28 days after the second AZD1222 dose. These receptor sequences come from an adult who received the AZD1222 COVID-19 vaccine. The CDR3 runs from the conserved cysteine through the conserved F or W. The order of the fields is D gene, clone size, J gene, V gene, CDR3 DNA, CDR3 protein. D genes are given only for firm matches. Expanded clones get a size class; other rows say once, few or many, or leave the size out.

.	.	TRBJ1-5	TRBV19	TGTGCCAGTAGTATAGAGCGGCAGGGTCGACAGCATTTT	CASSIERQGRQHF
TRBD2	.	TRBJ2-3	TRBV28	TGTGCCAGCAGTTCGAAGCGGGGTAGCACAGATACGCAGTATTTT	CASSSKRGSTDTQYF
.	once	TRBJ1-1	TRBV20-1	TGCAGTGCTAGTCCCTGGGGGTTTGGGAGCACTGAAGCTTTCTTT	CSASPWGFGSTEAFF
TRBD1	.	TRBJ1-1	TRBV19	TGTGCCAGTAGATCGGGACAGGGGGCGGGCACTGAAGCTTTCTTT	CASRSGQGAGTEAFF
.	.	TRBJ2-3	TRBV27	TGTGCCAGCACCCCGACAGGAGCCACAGATACGCAGTATTTT	CASTPTGATDTQYF
.	.	TRBJ1-4	TRBV28	TGTGCCAGCAGTTTCGTTGACAGTACGGAGGAAAAACTGTTTTTT	CASSFVDSTEEKLFF
.	.	TRBJ2-7	TRBV20-1	TGCAGTGCTAGTTCGAGGACCGAGCAGTACTTC	CSASSRTEQYF
TRBD1	.	TRBJ1-2	TRBV27	TGTGCCAGCAGTTTGGTACCCATCAGGGGGCGCTACACCTTC	CASSLVPIRGRYTF
TRBD1	.	TRBJ1-5	TRBV18	TGTGCCAGCTCACCCGGGGACAGGGGACAATATAGCAATCAGCCCCAGCATTTT	CASSPGDRGQYSNQPQHF
TRBD1	.	TRBJ1-4	TRBV7-9	TGTGCCAGCAGCTTAGGGGACCGGGACAGCAGCTTT	CASSLGDRDSSF
.	.	TRBJ1-5	TRBV24-1	TGTGCCACCAGTGACCGGACGGATTTTGGTTGGCCCCAGCATTTT	CATSDRTDFGWPQHF
.	.	TRBJ2-7	TRBV19	TGTGCCAGTAGTGGCAGGACCTACGAGCAGTACTTC	CASSGRTYEQYF
.	.	TRBJ2-3	TRBV10-1	TGCGCCAGCAGTGAGTCCGGGCTAGCAGGAGATACGCAGTATTTT	CASSESGLAGDTQYF
.	once	TRBJ2-2	TRBV19	TGTGCCAGTAAGGACAACGCGCGGGGGGAGCTGTTTTTT	CASKDNARGELFF
.	.	TRBJ2-2	TRBV25-1	TGTGCCAGCAGTGATCGAGGAGGGTTAACCGGGGAGCTGTTTTTT	CASSDRGGLTGELFF
TRBD2	.	TRBJ2-7	TRBV6-5	TGTGCCAGCAGCCGACCGGGGGGTCGAGAGCAGTACTTC	CASSRPGGREQYF
.	.	TRBJ1-5	TRBV5-8	TGTGCCAGCAGCGCCCTTTTTCAGCCCCAGCATTTT	CASSALFQPQHF
TRBD1	.	TRBJ2-2	TRBV7-9	TGTGCCAGCAGCTTGAATCAGGGGGCGGTCGGGGAGCTGTTTTTT	CASSLNQGAVGELFF
.	.	TRBJ1-6	TRBV10-3	TGTGCCATCAGTACTGAAGTATATTCACCCCTCCACTTT	CAISTEVYSPLHF
.	.	TRBJ2-5	TRBV7-8	TGTGCCAGCAGCTTAGATCTGCAGCGGAAGACCCAGTACTTC	CASSLDLQRKTQYF
TRBD1	.	TRBJ2-2	TRBV6-4	TGTGCCAGCAGTGACTCAACCTCCGGACAGGGAACCGGGGAGCTGTTTTTT	CASSDSTSGQGTGELFF
.	.	TRBJ2-7	TRBV12-3/TRBV12-4	TGTGCCAGCACTACTTCGGATGGCTACGAGCAGTACTTC	CASTTSDGYEQYF
TRBD1	.	TRBJ1-2	TRBV30	TGTGCCCGACTACAGGGGAACTATGGCTACACCTTC	CARLQGNYGYTF
.	.	TRBJ2-1	TRBV7-9	TGTGCCAGCAGCACTGAGCAGTTCTTC	CASSTEQFF
.	.	TRBJ2-5	TRBV2	TGTGCCAGCAGCCAAGAATCGACAGGTCAAGAGACCCAGTACTTC	CASSQESTGQETQYF
TRBD1	.	TRBJ1-2	TRBV11-2	TGTGCCAGCAGCTTACAGGGGGACTATGGCTACACCTTC	CASSLQGDYGYTF
.	.	TRBJ1-5	TRBV28	TGTGCCAGCAGTTTGGTGGGGCAGCCCCAGCATTTT	CASSLVGQPQHF
TRBD2	.	TRBJ2-1	TRBV20-1	TGCAGTGCTAGTGCCCTCCGGGAGGGCCTAGGGAATGAGCAGTTCTTC	CSASALREGLGNEQFF
.	.	TRBJ2-7	TRBV7-9	TGTGCCAGCAGCCTAAATCGGACGAGCTCCTACGAGCAGTACTTC	CASSLNRTSSYEQYF
.	.	TRBJ1-4	TRBV2	TGTGCCAGCAGCCGGGACGAGAATGAAAAACTGTTTTTT	CASSRDENEKLFF
.	.	TRBJ2-2	TRBV12-3/TRBV12-4	TGTGCCAGCAGTTTCTCGAACACCGGGGAGCTGTTTTTT	CASSFSNTGELFF
TRBD2	.	TRBJ2-3	TRBV28	TGTGCCAGCAGTGGCGCTAGCGGGCCAGATACGCAGTATTTT	CASSGASGPDTQYF
.	once	TRBJ2-2	TRBV11-3	TGTGCCAGCAGCTTAGAATTATGGGGGAGAGGTACCGGGGAGCTGTTTTTT	CASSLELWGRGTGELFF
TRBD2	.	TRBJ2-3	TRBV5-1	TGCGCCAGCAGCCTAGCGGGGGGGCCGATGGATACGCAGTATTTT	CASSLAGGPMDTQYF
.	few	TRBJ1-1	TRBV21-1	TGTGCCAGCAGCGCGCTGGGGGGGTCGAACACTGAAGCTTTCTTT	CASSALGGSNTEAFF
TRBD2	.	TRBJ2-7	TRBV10-2	TGCGCCAGCAACCCTAGCGGGGGATCCTACGAGCAGTACTTC	CASNPSGGSYEQYF
.	.	TRBJ2-7	TRBV29-1	TGCAGCGTTGATGTGGGGGGCCTCGGCGAGCAGTACTTC	CSVDVGGLGEQYF
.	.	TRBJ2-7	TRBV28	TGTGCCAGCAGTTTAGGAGGGGCAGGGTCCTACGAGCAGTACTTC	CASSLGGAGSYEQYF
.	once	TRBJ1-2	TRBV18	TGTGCCAGCTCACCCTTAGGATCTGGCTACACCTTC	CASSPLGSGYTF
TRBD1	.	TRBJ1-2	TRBV7-3	TGTGCCAGCAGTCGGAATACAGGGGATGGGGACTACACCTTC	CASSRNTGDGDYTF
.	.	TRBJ2-2	TRBV29-1	TGCAGCGTTGAAACGGACACCGGGGAGCTGTTTTTT	CSVETDTGELFF
.	few	TRBJ2-7	TRBV10-3	TGTGCCATCAGACCAGGGACTTTCTCCTACGAGCAGTACTTC	CAIRPGTFSYEQYF
TRBD1	.	TRBJ1-2	TRBV10-3	TGTGCCATCAGTGCGCAATCGGGACAGGGTGCGACTGAGTATGGCTACACCTTC	CAISAQSGQGATEYGYTF
.	.	TRBJ1-6	TRBV29-1	TGCAGCGTTGCATGGACGGTCGACTCACCCCTCCACTTT	CSVAWTVDSPLHF
.	once	TRBJ1-2	TRBV28	TGTGCCAGCAGTGGCGGGGGACGACGTAGTGGCTACACCTTC	CASSGGGRRSGYTF
.	few	TRBJ2-7	TRBV11-1	TGTGCCAGCAGCGCTCGCCCCTCGGCGGGCGAGCAGTACTTC	CASSARPSAGEQYF